This T cell receptor beta chain was documented in a study of tumor-infiltrating lymphocytes in primary liver carcinoma. The tissue used was unsorted bulk material of about 19-33 mg. RNA and DNA were co-extracted from it with the AllPrep DNA/RNA mini kit. Surgery removed the patients' primary liver carcinoma. V lost 3 bases to trimming and J lost 3 bases, with 9 bases between them. Germline V lookup: CDR1 MDHEN, CDR2 SYDVKM. The CDR3 consists of 13 residues. Study results and limitations: With p = 0.039, the top-250-clone fraction in tumors significantly exceeded that in blood. Researchers found tumor-adjacent and tumor-blood pairs overlapped less than tumor region pairs. The proportion of top clones found throughout all five tumor regions was only about 7.5-24%.

As concerns this clonotype: Its matching antigen is unknown. A read error is possible here, since a much larger clone lies one base away.

Reverse transcription of approximately 500 ng total RNA with a constant-region primer produced TCR beta cDNA. Generation of the TCR beta libraries relied on three nested multiplex PCR rounds using slightly modified ARM-PCR. Each of the first two PCR rounds ran approximately 9 cycles with TRBV1-TRBV30 forward and C-beta reverse primers. TCRdb called the multiplex PCR reads again in MiXCR, with one record for every CDR3 protein. The sample has approximately 120,000 distinct CDR3 sequences; 64% are singletons. V is TRBV28 and J is TRBJ2-7; maybe TRBD2 (6 bases). This clonotype was sampled from a woman aged 55 to 70 with primary liver carcinoma and hepatitis B virus infection. Input material: liver tumor tissue from sampling region 3. The sample's subset: tumor region T3, left-lateral pole. CDR3 residues: CASSFKTSYEQYF. CDR3 coding DNA: TGTGCCAGCAGTTTTAAGACTAGCTACGAGCAGTACTTC.